This T cell receptor beta chain was profiled in a study of T cells after yellow fever vaccination. The V gene's germline CDR1 is ENHRY and CDR2 SYGVKD. Trimming removed 7 bases from V and 6 bases from J, with 15 bases in between. The CDR3 loop spans 13 amino acids. Using its own MiXCR run on the 5' RACE reads, TCRdb lists one record per CDR3 protein. The sample shows 30,000 or so distinct CDR3 sequences, around 5.8% of them seen only once. Source: PBMCs, either bulk or a sorted T-cell subset (CD4+, CD8+, memory, or dextramer-sorted; not recorded which), taken on the day of the yellow fever booster vaccination. The J gene is TRBJ1-1, the V gene TRBV10-3; D ambiguous. The receptor was derived from a man aged 25-45 years who received the YFV17D yellow fever vaccine. The CDR3 coding sequence is TGTGCCATCAAATCTGACCGGGTCTCTGAAGCTTTCTTT. Protein product: CAIKSDRVSEAFF.